This T cell receptor (beta chain) is from a study of cytomegalovirus exposure and HLA in healthy donors. Looked up from germline, CDR1 is SGHVS and CDR2 is FNYEAQ. The V segment lost 5 bases and the J segment 3 bases; nucleotides outside the gene matches: 5. The CDR3 spans 14 residues. Primers included in the PCR were 60 Vbeta and 13 Jbeta primers. Profiling relied on immunoSEQ multiplex PCR, and the TCRdb table lists in-frame clones only, not all of them. Among roughly 180,000 clones listed, around 84% were seen once. Sequencing was done on a sample of PBMCs. The chain has TRBV7-6 and TRBJ2-5, with 8 bases fitting TRBD1. This receptor was obtained from a boy younger than 10 in good health and CMV-seronegative. DNA of the CDR3: TGTGCCAGCAGCAGAAGACAGGGGAAAGAGACCCAGTACTTC. Its translation: CASSRRQGKETQYF. The whole variable domain, filled in from reference TRBV7-6 and TRBJ2-5, reads GAGVSQSPRYKVTKRGQDVALRCDPISGHVSLYWYRQALGQGPEFLTYFNYEAQQDKSGLPNDRFSAERPEGSISTLTIQRTEQRDSAMYRCASSRRQGKETQYFGPGTRLLVL.